This T cell receptor (beta chain) was captured in a study of blood T cell repertoires in COVID-19. For the study at large: Sites across the United States, Italy and Spain contributed samples from acute and convalescent COVID-19. From T cells, B-cell-depleted T cells, or PBMCs came the material, which was cDNA or gDNA.

Original data processing: Amplified reference gene primers provided the basis for estimating nucleated cell counts. Sequencing used immunoSEQ multiplex PCR; TCRdb keeps in-frame clones, though not all of them. D and trimming were read from the DNA, whereas the V and J calls and clone size are those reported in that table. Here the sample spans tens of thousands of clones, roughly 86% being singletons. Germline CDR1 LGHDT, CDR2 YNNKEL (reference sequence). This CDR3 has 13 residues. The V gene lost 2 bases and the J gene lost 2 bases, with 6 bases spanning the gap. Sequenced input: peripheral blood. The chain employs TRBV3-1 (or the pseudogene TRBV3-2) and TRBJ1-1; D gene unclear. The receptor was isolated from a man aged 50 to 59 with active COVID-19. CDR3 bases: TGTGCCAGCAGCCAACAGGATAACACTGAAGCTTTCTTT. This translates into CASSQQDNTEAFF.